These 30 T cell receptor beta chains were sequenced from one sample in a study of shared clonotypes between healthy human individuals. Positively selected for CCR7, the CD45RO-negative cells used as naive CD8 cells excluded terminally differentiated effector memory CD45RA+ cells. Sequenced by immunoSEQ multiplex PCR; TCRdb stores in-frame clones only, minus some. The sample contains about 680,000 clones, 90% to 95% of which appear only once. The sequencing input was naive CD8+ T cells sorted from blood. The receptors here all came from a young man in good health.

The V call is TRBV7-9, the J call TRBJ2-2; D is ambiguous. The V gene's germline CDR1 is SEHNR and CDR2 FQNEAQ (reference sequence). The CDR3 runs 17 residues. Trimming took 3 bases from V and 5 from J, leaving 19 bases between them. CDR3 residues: CASSFSPDLEWTGELFF. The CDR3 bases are TGTGCCAGCAGCTTCTCCCCGGACCTTGAGTGGACCGGGGAGCTGTTTTTT.

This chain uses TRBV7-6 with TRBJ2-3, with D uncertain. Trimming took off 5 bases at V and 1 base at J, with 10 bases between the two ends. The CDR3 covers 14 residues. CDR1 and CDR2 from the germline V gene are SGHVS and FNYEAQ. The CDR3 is CASSQSRGTDTQYF. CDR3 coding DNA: TGTGCCAGCAGCCAGAGCCGAGGCACAGATACGCAGTATTTT.

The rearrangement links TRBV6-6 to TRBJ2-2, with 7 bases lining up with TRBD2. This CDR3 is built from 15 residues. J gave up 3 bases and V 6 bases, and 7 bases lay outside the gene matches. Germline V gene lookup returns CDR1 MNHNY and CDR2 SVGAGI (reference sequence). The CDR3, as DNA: TGTGCCAGCAGATGGCTAGCGGAGGACACCGGGGAGCTGTTTTTT. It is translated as CASRWLAEDTGELFF.

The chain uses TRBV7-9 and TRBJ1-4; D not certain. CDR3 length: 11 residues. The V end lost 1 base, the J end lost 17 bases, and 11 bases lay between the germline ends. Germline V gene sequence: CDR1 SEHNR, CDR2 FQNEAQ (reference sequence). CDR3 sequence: CASSLGPVSFF. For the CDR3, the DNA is TGTGCCAGCAGCTTAGGTCCGGTTTCCTTTTTT.

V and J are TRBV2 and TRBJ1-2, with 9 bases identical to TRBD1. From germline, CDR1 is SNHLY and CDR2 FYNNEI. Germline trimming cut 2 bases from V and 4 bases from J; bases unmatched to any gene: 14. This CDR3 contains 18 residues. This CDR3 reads CASSEHRDRVSLSYGYTF. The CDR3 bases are TGTGCCAGCAGTGAACACCGGGACAGGGTCTCACTATCCTATGGCTACACCTTC.

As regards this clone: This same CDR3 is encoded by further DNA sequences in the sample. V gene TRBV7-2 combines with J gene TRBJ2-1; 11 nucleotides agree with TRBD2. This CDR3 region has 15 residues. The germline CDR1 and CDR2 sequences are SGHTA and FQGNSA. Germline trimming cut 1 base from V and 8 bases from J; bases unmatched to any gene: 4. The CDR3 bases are TGTGCCAGCAGCTTAGTCCTAGCGGGAGGTCATGAGCAGTTCTTC. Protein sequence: CASSLVLAGGHEQFF.

CDR3 in amino acids: CASSSGAYNEQFF. The DNA for the CDR3 is TGTGCCAGCAGTTCGGGGGCTTACAATGAGCAGTTCTTC. The J gene is TRBJ2-1, the V gene TRBV27, with D tentatively TRBD1 or TRBD2 (6 bases each). Germline values: CDR1 MNHEY, CDR2 SMNVEV (reference sequence). There are 13 residues in the CDR3. The germline V and J ends were trimmed by 4 bases and 4 bases, with 8 bases remaining between them.

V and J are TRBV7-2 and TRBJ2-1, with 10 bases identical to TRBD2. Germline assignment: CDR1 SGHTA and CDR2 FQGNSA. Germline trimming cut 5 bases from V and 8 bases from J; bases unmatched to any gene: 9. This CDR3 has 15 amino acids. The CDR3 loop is CASSRRLAGVYEQFF. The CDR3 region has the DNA TGTGCCAGCAGCCGAAGGCTAGCGGGAGTATATGAGCAGTTCTTC.

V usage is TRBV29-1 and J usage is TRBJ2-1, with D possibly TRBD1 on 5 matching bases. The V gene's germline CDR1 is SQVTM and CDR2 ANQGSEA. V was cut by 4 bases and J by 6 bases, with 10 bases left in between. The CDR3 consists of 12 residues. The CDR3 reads CSVGVGANEQFF. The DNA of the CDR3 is TGCAGCGTTGGGGTAGGGGCCAATGAGCAGTTCTTC.

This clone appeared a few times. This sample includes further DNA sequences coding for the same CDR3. Here the CDR3 reads CASSYRGDEQFF. The CDR3, as DNA: TGTGCCAGCAGTTACCGAGGGGATGAGCAGTTCTTC. The J gene is TRBJ2-1, the V gene TRBV6-5; D is possibly TRBD1 or TRBD2 (5 bases each). Trimming cost V 2 bases and J 8 bases, with 7 bases left between them. The germline V gene has CDR1 MNHEY and CDR2 SVGAGI. This CDR3 comprises 12 residues.

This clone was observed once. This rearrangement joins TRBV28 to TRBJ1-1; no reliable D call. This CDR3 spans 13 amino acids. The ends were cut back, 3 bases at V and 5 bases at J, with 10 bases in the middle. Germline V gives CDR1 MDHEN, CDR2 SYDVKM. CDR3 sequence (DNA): TGTGCCAGCAGTTTTCGTTTCGGGACTGAAGCTTTCTTT. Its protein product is CASSFRFGTEAFF.

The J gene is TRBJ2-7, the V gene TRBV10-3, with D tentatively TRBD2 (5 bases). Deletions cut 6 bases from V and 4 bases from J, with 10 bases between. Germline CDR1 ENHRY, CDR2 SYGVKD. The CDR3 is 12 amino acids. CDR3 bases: TGTGCCATCAGCGGGGAACAATACGAGCAGTACTTC. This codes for CAISGEQYEQYF.

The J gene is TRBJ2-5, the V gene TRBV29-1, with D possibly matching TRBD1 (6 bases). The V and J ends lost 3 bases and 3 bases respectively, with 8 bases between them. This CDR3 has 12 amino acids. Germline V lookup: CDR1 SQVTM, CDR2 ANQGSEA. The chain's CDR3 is CSVDRQEETQYF. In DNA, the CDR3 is TGCAGCGTTGACCGACAGGAAGAGACCCAGTACTTC.

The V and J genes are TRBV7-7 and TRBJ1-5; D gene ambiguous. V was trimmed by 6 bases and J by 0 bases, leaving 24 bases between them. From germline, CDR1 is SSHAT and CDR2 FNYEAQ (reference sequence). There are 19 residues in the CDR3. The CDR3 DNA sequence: TGTGCCAGCAGTACCCTTGACCGTCCAGAAAATTATAGCAATCAGCCCCAGCATTTT. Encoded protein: CASSTLDRPENYSNQPQHF.

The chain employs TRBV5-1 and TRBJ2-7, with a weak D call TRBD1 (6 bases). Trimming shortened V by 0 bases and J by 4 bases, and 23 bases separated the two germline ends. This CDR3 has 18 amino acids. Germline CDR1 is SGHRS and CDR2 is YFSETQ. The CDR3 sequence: CASSLAVQGASLNYEQYF. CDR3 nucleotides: TGCGCCAGCAGCTTGGCCGTACAGGGTGCGTCTTTGAATTACGAGCAGTACTTC.

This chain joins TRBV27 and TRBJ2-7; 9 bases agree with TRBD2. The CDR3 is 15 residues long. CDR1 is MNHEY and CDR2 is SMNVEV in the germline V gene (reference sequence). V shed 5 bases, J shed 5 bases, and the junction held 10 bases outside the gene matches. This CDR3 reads CASSHRLAELHEQYF. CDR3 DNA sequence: TGTGCCAGCAGTCACAGACTAGCGGAGCTCCACGAGCAGTACTTC.

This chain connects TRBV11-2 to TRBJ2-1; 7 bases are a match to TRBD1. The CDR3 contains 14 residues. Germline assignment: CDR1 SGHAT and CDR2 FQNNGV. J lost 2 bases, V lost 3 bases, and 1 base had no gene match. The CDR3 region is CASSFGTAYNEQFF. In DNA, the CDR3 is TGTGCCAGCAGCTTCGGGACAGCCTACAATGAGCAGTTCTTC.

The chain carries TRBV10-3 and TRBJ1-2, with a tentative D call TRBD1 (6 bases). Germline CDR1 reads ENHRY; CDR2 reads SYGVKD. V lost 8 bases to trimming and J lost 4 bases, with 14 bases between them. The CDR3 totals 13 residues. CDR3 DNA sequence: TGTGCCATCTCCCCAGGGGAAGGCTATGGCTACACCTTC. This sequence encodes CAISPGEGYGYTF.

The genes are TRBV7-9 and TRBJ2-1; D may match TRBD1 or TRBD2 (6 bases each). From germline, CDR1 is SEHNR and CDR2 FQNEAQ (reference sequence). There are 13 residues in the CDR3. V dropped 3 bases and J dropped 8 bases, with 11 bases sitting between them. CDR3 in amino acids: CASSFTRGDEQFF. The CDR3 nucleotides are TGTGCCAGCAGCTTTACAAGGGGGGATGAGCAGTTCTTC.

CDR3 coding DNA: TGTGCCAGCAGCTCTCGGACTAGCGGAGATACGCAGTATTTT. Translating gives CASSSRTSGDTQYF. The rearrangement uses TRBV11-3 and TRBJ2-3; 10 bases match TRBD2. The CDR3 contains 14 residues. CDR1 is SGHNT and CDR2 is YENEEA in the germline V gene. With 4 bases clipped from V and 5 bases from J, the junction kept 3 bases outside the gene matches.

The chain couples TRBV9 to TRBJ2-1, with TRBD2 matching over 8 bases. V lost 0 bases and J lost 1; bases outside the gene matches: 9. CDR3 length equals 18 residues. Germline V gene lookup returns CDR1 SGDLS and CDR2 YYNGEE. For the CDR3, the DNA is TGTGCCAGCAGCGTAGACACTAGCGGACTAACTTCCTACAATGAGCAGTTCTTC. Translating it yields CASSVDTSGLTSYNEQFF. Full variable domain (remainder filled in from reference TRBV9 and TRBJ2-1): DSGVTQTPKHLITATGQRVTLRCSPRSGDLSVYWYQQSLDQGLQFLIQYYNGEERAKGNILERFSAQQFPDLHSELNLSSLELGDSALYFCASSVDTSGLTSYNEQFFGPGTRLTVL.

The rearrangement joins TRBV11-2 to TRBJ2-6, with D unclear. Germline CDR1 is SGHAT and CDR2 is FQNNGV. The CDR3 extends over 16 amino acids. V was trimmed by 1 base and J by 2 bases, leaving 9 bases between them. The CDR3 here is CASSLAQDPGANVLTF. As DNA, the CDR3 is TGTGCCAGCAGCTTAGCGCAGGACCCTGGGGCCAACGTCCTGACTTTC.

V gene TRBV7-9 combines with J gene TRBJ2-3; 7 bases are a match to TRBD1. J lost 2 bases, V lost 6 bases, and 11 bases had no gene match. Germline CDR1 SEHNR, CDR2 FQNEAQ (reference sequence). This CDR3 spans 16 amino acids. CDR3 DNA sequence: TGTGCCAGCAGTTCCCACCGGGACAGTGCCACAGATACGCAGTATTTT. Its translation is CASSSHRDSATDTQYF.

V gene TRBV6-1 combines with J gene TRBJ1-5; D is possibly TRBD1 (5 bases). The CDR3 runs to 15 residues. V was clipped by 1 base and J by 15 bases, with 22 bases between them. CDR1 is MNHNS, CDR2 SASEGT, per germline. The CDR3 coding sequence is TGTGCCAGCAGTGAAGACAGGACCTCCGGGGTATCGGTGCATTTT. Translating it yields CASSEDRTSGVSVHF.

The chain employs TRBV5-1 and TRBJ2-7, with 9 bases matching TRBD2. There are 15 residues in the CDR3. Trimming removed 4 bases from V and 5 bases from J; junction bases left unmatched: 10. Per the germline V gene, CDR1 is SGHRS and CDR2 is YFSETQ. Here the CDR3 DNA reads TGCGCCAGCAGCGCGAGACTAGCGGCCGGGCACGAGCAGTACTTC. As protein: CASSARLAAGHEQYF.

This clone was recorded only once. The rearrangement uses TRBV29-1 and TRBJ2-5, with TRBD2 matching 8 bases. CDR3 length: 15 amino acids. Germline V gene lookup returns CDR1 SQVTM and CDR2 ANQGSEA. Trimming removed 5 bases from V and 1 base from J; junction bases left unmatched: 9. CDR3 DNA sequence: TGCAGCGTTAGCAACCCGGGAGGGCCCCAAGAGACCCAGTACTTC. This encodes CSVSNPGGPQETQYF.

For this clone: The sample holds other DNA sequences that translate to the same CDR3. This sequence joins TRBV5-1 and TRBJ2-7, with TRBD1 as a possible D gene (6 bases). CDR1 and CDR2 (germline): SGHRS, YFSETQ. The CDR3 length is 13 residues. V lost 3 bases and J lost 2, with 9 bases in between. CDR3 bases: TGCGCCAGCAGCTCGGACAGAGCCTACGAGCAGTACTTC. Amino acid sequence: CASSSDRAYEQYF.

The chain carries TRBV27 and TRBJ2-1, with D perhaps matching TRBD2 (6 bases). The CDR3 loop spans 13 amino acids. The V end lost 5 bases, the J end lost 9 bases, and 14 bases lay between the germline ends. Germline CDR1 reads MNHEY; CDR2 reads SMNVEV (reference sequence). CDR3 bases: TGTGCCAGCAGTCGCGCTAGCGTCCTTGAGCAGTTCTTC. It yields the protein CASSRASVLEQFF.

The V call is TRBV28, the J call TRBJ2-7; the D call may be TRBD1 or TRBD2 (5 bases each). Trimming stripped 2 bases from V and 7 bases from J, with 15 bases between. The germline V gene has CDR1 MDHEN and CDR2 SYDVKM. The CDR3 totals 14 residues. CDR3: CASSLRGKGLEQYF. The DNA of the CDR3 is TGTGCCAGCAGTTTACGGGGTAAGGGGTTAGAGCAGTACTTC.

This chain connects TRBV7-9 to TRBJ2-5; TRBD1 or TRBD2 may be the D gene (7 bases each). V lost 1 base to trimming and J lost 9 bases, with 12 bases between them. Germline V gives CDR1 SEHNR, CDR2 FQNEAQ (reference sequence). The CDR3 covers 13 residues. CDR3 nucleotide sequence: TGTGCCAGCAGCTTAGGACAGGGAGGGGCCCAGTACTTC. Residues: CASSLGQGGAQYF.